Listed here are 5 T cell receptor beta chains from one sample, sequenced in a study of blood T cells in healthy people across ages. Combining a sample-barcoded 5' primer with a J-beta primer mix, a second PCR ran for 7 to 11 cycles. Each CDR3 protein is one row after TCRdb ran MiXCR on the 5' RACE reads. Of roughly 410,000 distinct CDR3 sequences in the sample, about half were seen once. Specimen: blood. The source is a man aged 55 to 69 in good health.

This clonotype was counted at least ten times. This chain connects TRBV12-5 to TRBJ2-3, with a tentative D call TRBD2 (6 bases). The CDR3 is 13 residues long. Germline V gives CDR1 LGHNT, CDR2 FRNRAP. Trimming took off 3 bases at V and 3 bases at J, with 7 bases between the two ends. CDR3 in amino acids: CASGFAGTDTQYF. As DNA, the CDR3 is TGTGCTAGTGGTTTTGCGGGAACAGATACGCAGTATTTT.

This clonotype was observed a handful of times. The chain couples TRBV3-1 to TRBJ2-1; D remains unclear. The CDR3 length is 14 residues. V was trimmed by 2 bases and J by 6 bases, leaving 11 bases between them. Germline CDR1 reads LGHDT; CDR2 reads YNNKEL (reference sequence). The CDR3 DNA follows: TGTGCCAGCAGCCAAAACTTCTTAGGCAATGAGCAGTTCTTC. It is translated as CASSQNFLGNEQFF.

This chain connects TRBV6-2 or TRBV6-3 to TRBJ1-1, with 7 bases matching TRBD1. The germline V gene encodes CDR1 MNHEY and CDR2 SVGEGT. The CDR3 spans 15 residues. V dropped 6 bases and J dropped 1; count of bases not matched to a gene: 8. The CDR3 spells CASSTRRGTNTEAFF. The DNA for the CDR3 is TGTGCCAGCAGCACCCGCAGGGGGACGAACACTGAAGCTTTCTTT.

The table lists this clonotype with many counts. J is TRBJ2-5 and V is TRBV6-6; D is ambiguous. V was shortened by 5 bases and J by 3 bases, with 13 bases between the two germline ends. The CDR3 is 14 residues long. Germline CDR1 MNHNY, CDR2 SVGAGI (reference sequence). CDR3 protein: CASSPHMGKETQYF. CDR3 nucleotide sequence: TGTGCCAGCAGTCCTCACATGGGAAAAGAGACCCAGTACTTC.

This clonotype was counted a single time. A much larger clone lies one base from this, so it may be a read error. The chain combines TRBV20-1 with TRBJ2-1, with TRBD2 matching over 7 bases. The tail of the sequence fits TRBJ2-7 better, so the J call may be wrong. The CDR3 is made up of 14 amino acids. Germline V gives CDR1 DFQATT, CDR2 SNEGSKA (reference sequence). The CDR3 nucleotides read TGCAGTGCACTGAGCGGGACCTCCTACAATGAGCAGTACTTC. This codes for CSALSGTSYNEQYF.